One sample yielded the 18 T cell receptor beta chains listed below, sequenced in a study of blood T cell repertoires in COVID-19. Data came from immunoSEQ multiplex PCR; TCRdb stores just in-frame clones and leaves some out. The sample has about 230,000 clones, 80% to 90% seen once. Sequenced sample: PBMCs or T cells enriched from blood (not recorded which). The source is a woman in her forties or fifties in a cohort exposed to, infected with or recovered from COVID-19 (not recorded which).

The chain joins TRBV5-1 to TRBJ2-7; tentatively, D is TRBD1 (5 bases). The V end was cut by 0 bases, the J end by 5 bases, with 12 bases between. Germline assignment: CDR1 SGHRS and CDR2 YFSETQ. The CDR3 consists of 14 residues. The CDR3 here is CASSLGPPGNEQYF. CDR3 nucleotide sequence: TGCGCCAGCAGCTTGGGGCCGCCAGGGAACGAGCAGTACTTC.

The chain combines TRBV5-4 with TRBJ2-5; a possible D gene is TRBD1 (7 bases). Trimming left V 5 bases short and J 1 base short, with 12 bases between. The CDR3 is 14 residues long. CDR1 is SGHNT and CDR2 is YYREEE in the germline V gene (reference sequence). In DNA, the CDR3 is TGTGCCAGCAGTCCCCAGGGGGGCCAAGAGACCCAGTACTTC. It is translated as CASSPQGGQETQYF.

This clone was seen a few times. The rearrangement joins TRBV7-2 to TRBJ2-2; possible D gene TRBD2, 6 bases. The CDR3 loop spans 15 amino acids. V was trimmed by 4 bases and J by 2 bases, leaving 11 bases between them. Germline CDR1 reads SGHTA; CDR2 reads FQGNSA. The CDR3 DNA follows: TGTGCCAGCAGCTGGCGGGGCCCCAACACCGGGGAGCTGTTTTTT. Protein: CASSWRGPNTGELFF. Full variable domain (rest looked up from reference TRBV7-2 and TRBJ2-2): GAGVSQSPSNKVTEKGKDVELRCDPISGHTALYWYRQSLGQGLEFLIYFQGNSAPDKSGLPSDRFSAERTGGSVSTLTIQRTQQEDSAVYLCASSWRGPNTGELFFGEGSRLTVL.

This sequence joins TRBV7-2 and TRBJ1-4; weak D call: TRBD1 (5 bases). Germline values: CDR1 SGHTA, CDR2 FQGNSA. V was shortened by 1 base and J by 4 bases, with 10 bases between the two germline ends. The CDR3 totals 15 residues. CDR3 region: CASSLVGGNNEKLFF. In nucleotides, the CDR3 is TGTGCCAGCAGCTTAGTTGGGGGGAATAATGAAAAACTGTTTTTT.

The chain joins TRBV7-6 to TRBJ2-7; TRBD2 is a possible D gene (6 bases). Trimming stripped 1 base from V and 0 bases from J, with 10 bases between. The CDR3 totals 15 residues. CDR1 is SGHVS, CDR2 FNYEAQ, per germline. CDR3 bases: TGTGCCAGCAGCTTAGATGGGGGGAGCTCCTACGAGCAGTACTTC. Encoded protein: CASSLDGGSSYEQYF.

This clone was seen repeatedly, ten times or more. DNA of the CDR3: TGTGCCAGCAGCCAGCCGACTAGCGGGACAGATACGCAGTATTTT. Residues: CASSQPTSGTDTQYF. The V gene is TRBV3-1 (or the pseudogene TRBV3-2), the J gene TRBJ2-3; TRBD2 agrees at 10 bases. The CDR3 loop spans 15 amino acids. CDR1 and CDR2 (germline): LGHDT, YNNKEL (reference sequence). The J segment lost 3 bases and the V segment lost 3 bases, leaving 3 bases of the junction unmatched.

The J gene is TRBJ2-1, the V gene TRBV28, with TRBD1 matching 12 bases. From germline, CDR1 is MDHEN and CDR2 SYDVKM. Unmatched junction bases numbered 11, after V lost 6 bases and J lost 5 bases. The CDR3 extends over 17 amino acids. The CDR3 nucleotides read TGTGCCAGCAGCCTAGGGACAGGGGGCTTTTTGGACAATGAGCAGTTCTTC. This gives the protein CASSLGTGGFLDNEQFF.

The chain carries TRBV11-2 and TRBJ1-6, with TRBD1 matching over 10 bases. Germline V CDR1 and CDR2: SGHAT, FQNNGV. After removal of 6 bases from V and 10 bases from J, the junction contained 9 bases not matched to a gene. The CDR3 extends over 15 amino acids. CDR3 sequence (DNA): TGTGCCAGCAGGGGAGAATCGGGACAGGGGTCACCCCTCCACTTT. Its protein is CASRGESGQGSPLHF. Combining the CDR3 with reference TRBV11-2 and TRBJ1-6 gives the whole variable domain EAGVAQSPRYKIIEKRQSVAFWCNPISGHATLYWYQQILGQGPKLLIQFQNNGVVDDSQLPKDRFSAERLKGVDSTLKIQPAKLEDSAVYLCASRGESGQGSPLHFGNGTRLTVT.

The chain is built from TRBV7-9 and TRBJ2-7, with D perhaps matching TRBD1 (5 bases). Germline CDR1 is SEHNR and CDR2 is FQNEAQ (reference sequence). The CDR3 covers 14 residues. V shed 3 bases and J shed 4 bases, with 13 bases lying between them. The CDR3 loop is CASSLGLSPYEQYF. The CDR3, as DNA: TGTGCCAGCAGCTTGGGGCTAAGTCCGTACGAGCAGTACTTC.

This chain links TRBV21-1 with TRBJ1-6; TRBD1, the D gene given by the table, was not confirmed from the DNA. TRBV21-1 constitutes a pseudogene. The CDR3 totals 18 residues. CDR3 nucleotides: TGTGCCAGCAGCAAAGAGGGAAGGAGGGGGCGGGAAAATTCACCCCTCCACTTT. This translates into CASSKEGRRGRENSPLHF.

The rearrangement links TRBV7-9 to TRBJ2-3, with unresolved D. The germline gives CDR1 SEHNR, CDR2 FQNEAQ (reference sequence). V was trimmed by 3 bases and J by 4 bases, leaving 2 bases between them. The CDR3 spans 11 residues. In DNA, the CDR3 is TGTGCCAGCAGCTTCTCAGATACGCAGTATTTT. This gives the protein CASSFSDTQYF.

The chain couples TRBV7-2 to TRBJ2-7; 7 bases align to TRBD1. Germline CDR1 reads SGHTA; CDR2 reads FQGNSA. The CDR3 has 13 amino acids. The ends lost 3 bases at V and 7 bases at J; junction bases unmatched: 6. The CDR3 DNA is TGTGCCAGCAGCTTCGGCAGGGGGTTTGAGCAGTACTTC. It yields the protein CASSFGRGFEQYF.

This clone has only a few counts. V gene TRBV11-3 combines with J gene TRBJ2-1; 10 bases match TRBD1. The germline gives CDR1 SGHNT, CDR2 YENEEA. Trimming took 2 bases from V and 9 from J; bases not matched to a gene: 4. The CDR3 is 14 residues long. The CDR3 loop reads CASSLRQGAGEQFF. CDR3 nucleotides: TGTGCCAGCAGCTTAAGACAGGGGGCAGGTGAGCAGTTCTTC. The full variable domain, in which reference TRBV11-3 and TRBJ2-1 provide the parts outside the CDR3, is EAGVVQSPRYKIIEKKQPVAFWCNPISGHNTLYWYLQNLGQGPELLIRYENEEAVDDSQLPKDRFSAERLKGVDSTLKIQPAELGDSAVYLCASSLRQGAGEQFFGPGTRLTVL.

This clone was found a few times. V gene TRBV2 combines with J gene TRBJ1-5; a possible D gene is TRBD1 (6 bases). Trimming left V 3 bases short and J 0 bases short, with 12 bases between. CDR3 length: 16 residues. Looked up from germline, CDR1 is SNHLY and CDR2 is FYNNEI. CDR3 amino acids: CASSDVDSYSNQPQHF. The CDR3 region has the DNA TGTGCCAGCAGTGATGTGGACAGCTATAGCAATCAGCCCCAGCATTTT. Looking up the rest from reference TRBV2 and TRBJ1-5 gives the full variable domain: EPEVTQTPSHQVTQMGQEVILRCVPISNHLYFYWYRQILGQKVEFLVSFYNNEISEKSEIFDDQFSVERPDGSNFTLKIRSTKLEDSAMYFCASSDVDSYSNQPQHFGDGTRLSIL.

The CDR3 loop reads CASSLSGVGIQPQHF. In DNA, the CDR3 is TGTGCCAGCAGCTTATCAGGGGTGGGCATTCAGCCCCAGCATTTT. The chain links TRBV7-8 to TRBJ1-5; D is perhaps TRBD1 (6 bases). The germline V gene has CDR1 SGHVS and CDR2 FQNEAQ. CDR3 length: 15 residues. The ends were cut back, 2 bases at V and 6 bases at J, with 14 bases in the middle. The complete variable domain, with remaining parts taken from reference TRBV7-8 and TRBJ1-5, reads GAGVSQSPRYKVAKRGQDVALRCDPISGHVSLFWYQQALGQGPEFLTYFQNEAQLDKSGLPSDRFFAERPEGSVSTLKIQRTQQEDSAVYLCASSLSGVGIQPQHFGDGTRLSIL.

This sequence joins TRBV7-2 and TRBJ1-3, with a possible D match to TRBD1 (6 bases). Trimming removed 3 bases at V and 1 base at J, with 10 bases between. CDR1 and CDR2 (germline): SGHTA, FQGNSA. The CDR3 extends over 15 amino acids. This chain's CDR3 is CASSFRGGSGNTIYF. CDR3 DNA: TGTGCCAGCAGCTTCCGAGGGGGTTCTGGAAACACCATATATTTT.

V is TRBV10-3 and J is TRBJ2-3, with D possibly being TRBD1 (6 bases). This CDR3 is built from 15 residues. From germline, CDR1 is ENHRY and CDR2 SYGVKD. The germline V and J ends were trimmed by 3 bases and 2 bases, with 12 bases remaining between them. The CDR3 loop is CAISEQGLYTDTQYF. The CDR3 bases are TGTGCCATCAGTGAACAGGGTTTATACACAGATACGCAGTATTTT.

The V and J genes are TRBV4-1 and TRBJ1-2; possibly TRBD1 for D (6 bases). The CDR3 runs 18 residues. V lost 1 base and J lost 1, with 19 bases in between. Germline CDR1 and CDR2: MGHRA and YSYEKL. The CDR3 region is CASSQATKRTEHNYGYTF. The DNA of the CDR3 is TGCGCCAGCAGCCAAGCGACCAAACGGACAGAGCATAACTATGGCTACACCTTC.